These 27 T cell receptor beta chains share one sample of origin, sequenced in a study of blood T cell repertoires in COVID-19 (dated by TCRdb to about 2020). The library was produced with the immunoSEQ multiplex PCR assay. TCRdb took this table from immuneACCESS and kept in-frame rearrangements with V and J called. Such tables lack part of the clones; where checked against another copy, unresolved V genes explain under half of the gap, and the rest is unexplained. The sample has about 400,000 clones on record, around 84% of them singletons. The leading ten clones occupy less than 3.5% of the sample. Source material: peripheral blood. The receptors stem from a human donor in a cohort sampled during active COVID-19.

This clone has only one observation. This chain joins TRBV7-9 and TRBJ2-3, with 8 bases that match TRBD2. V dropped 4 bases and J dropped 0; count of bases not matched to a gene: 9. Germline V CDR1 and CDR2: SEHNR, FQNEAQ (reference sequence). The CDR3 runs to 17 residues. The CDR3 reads CASSSPGGHPSTDTQYF. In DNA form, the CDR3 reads TGTGCCAGCAGCTCTCCGGGGGGGCACCCTAGCACAGATACGCAGTATTTT.

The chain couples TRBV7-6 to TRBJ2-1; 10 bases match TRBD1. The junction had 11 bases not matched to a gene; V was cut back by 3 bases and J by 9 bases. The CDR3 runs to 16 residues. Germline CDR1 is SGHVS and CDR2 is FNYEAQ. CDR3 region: CASSLPGTGEQGEQFF. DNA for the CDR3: TGTGCCAGCAGCTTGCCCGGGACAGGGGAGCAAGGTGAGCAGTTCTTC.

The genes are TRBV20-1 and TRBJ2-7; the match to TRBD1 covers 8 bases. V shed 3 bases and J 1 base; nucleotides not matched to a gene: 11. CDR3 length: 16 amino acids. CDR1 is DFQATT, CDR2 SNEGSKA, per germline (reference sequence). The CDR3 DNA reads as TGCAGTGCTAGTGCTCCGGGACAGGAAGGTTCCTACGAGCAGTACTTC. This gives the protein CSASAPGQEGSYEQYF.

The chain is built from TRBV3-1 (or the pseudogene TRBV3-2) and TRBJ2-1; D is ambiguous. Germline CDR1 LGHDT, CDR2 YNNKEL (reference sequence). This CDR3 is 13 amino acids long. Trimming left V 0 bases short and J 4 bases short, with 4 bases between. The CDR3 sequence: CASSQDQYNEQFF. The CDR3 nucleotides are TGTGCCAGCAGCCAAGATCAGTACAATGAGCAGTTCTTC.

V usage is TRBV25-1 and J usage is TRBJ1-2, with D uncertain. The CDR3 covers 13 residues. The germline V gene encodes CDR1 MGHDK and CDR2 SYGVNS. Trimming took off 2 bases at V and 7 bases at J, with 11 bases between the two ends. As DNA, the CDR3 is TGTGCCAGCAGTGAAGAGGGCGGGTTTGGCTACACCTTC. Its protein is CASSEEGGFGYTF.

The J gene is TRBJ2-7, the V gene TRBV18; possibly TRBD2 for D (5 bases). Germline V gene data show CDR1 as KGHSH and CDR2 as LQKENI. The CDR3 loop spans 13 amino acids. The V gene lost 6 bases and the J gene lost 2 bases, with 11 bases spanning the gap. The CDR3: CASSASGTYEQYF. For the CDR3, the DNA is TGTGCCAGCTCTGCATCCGGGACCTACGAGCAGTACTTC.

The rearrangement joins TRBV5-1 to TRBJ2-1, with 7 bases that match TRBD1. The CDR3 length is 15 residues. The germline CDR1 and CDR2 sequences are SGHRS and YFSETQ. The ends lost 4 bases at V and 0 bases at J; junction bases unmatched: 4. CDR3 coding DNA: TGCGCCAGCAGCGTGGGACAGATCTCCTACAATGAGCAGTTCTTC. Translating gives CASSVGQISYNEQFF.

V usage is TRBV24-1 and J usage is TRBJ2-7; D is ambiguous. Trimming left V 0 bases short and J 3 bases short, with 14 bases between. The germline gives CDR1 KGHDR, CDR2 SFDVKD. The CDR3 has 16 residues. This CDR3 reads CATSDLVVRHFYEQYF. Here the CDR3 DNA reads TGTGCCACCAGTGATTTGGTCGTGCGCCACTTCTACGAGCAGTACTTC.

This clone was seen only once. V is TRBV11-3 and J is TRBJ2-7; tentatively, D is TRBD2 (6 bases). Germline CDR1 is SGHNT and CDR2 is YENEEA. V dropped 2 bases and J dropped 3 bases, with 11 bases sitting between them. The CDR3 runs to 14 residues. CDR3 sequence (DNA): TGTGCCAGCAGCTTAAATTCGGGGGACTACGAGCAGTACTTC. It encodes CASSLNSGDYEQYF.

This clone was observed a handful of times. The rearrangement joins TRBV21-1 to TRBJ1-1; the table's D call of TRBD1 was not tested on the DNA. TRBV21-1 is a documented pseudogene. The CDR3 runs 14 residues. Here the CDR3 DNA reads TGTGCCAGCATCAGGACAAGCATGAACACTGAAGCTTTCTTT. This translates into CASIRTSMNTEAFF.

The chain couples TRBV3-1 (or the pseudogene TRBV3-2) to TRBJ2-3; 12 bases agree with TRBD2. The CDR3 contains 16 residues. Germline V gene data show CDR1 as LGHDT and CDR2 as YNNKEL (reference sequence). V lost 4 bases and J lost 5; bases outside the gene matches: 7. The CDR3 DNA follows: TGTGCCAGCAGCCCCTGGACTAGCGGGATCGGAGATACGCAGTATTTT. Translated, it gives CASSPWTSGIGDTQYF.

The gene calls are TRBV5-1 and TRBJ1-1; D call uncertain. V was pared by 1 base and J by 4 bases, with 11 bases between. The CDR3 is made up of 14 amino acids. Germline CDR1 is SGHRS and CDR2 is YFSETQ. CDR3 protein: CASSLRGLSTEAFF. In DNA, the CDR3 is TGCGCCAGCAGCTTGAGAGGTCTATCCACTGAAGCTTTCTTT.

The DNA for the CDR3 is TGTGCCAGCAGCCCTTTATGGCCCCTCTGGACTAGCGGGAGAAATGAGCAGTTCTTC. Amino acids: CASSPLWPLWTSGRNEQFF. This chain links TRBV28 with TRBJ2-1; 13 bases fit TRBD2. V shed 6 bases and J 7 bases; nucleotides not matched to a gene: 18. The germline CDR1 and CDR2 sequences are MDHEN and SYDVKM. The CDR3 is 19 residues long.

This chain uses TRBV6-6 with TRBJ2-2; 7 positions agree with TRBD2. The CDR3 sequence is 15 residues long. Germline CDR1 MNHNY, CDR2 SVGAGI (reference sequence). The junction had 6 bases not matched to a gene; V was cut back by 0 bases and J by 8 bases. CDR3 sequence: CASSYSMGSGGELFF. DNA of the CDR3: TGTGCCAGCAGTTACTCGATGGGTAGCGGGGGGGAGCTGTTTTTT.

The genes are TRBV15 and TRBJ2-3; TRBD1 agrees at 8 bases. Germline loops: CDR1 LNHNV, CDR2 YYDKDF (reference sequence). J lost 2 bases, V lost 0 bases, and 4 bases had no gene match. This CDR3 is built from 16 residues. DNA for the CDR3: TGTGCCACCAGCAGAGATGGGACAGGAGTCACAGATACGCAGTATTTT. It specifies CATSRDGTGVTDTQYF.

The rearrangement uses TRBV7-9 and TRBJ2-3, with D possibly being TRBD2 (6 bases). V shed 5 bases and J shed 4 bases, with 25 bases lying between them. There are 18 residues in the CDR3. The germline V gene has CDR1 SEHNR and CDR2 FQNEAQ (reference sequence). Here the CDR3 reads CASSPNPRDFRSPDTQYF. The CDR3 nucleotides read TGTGCCAGCAGCCCTAACCCTCGGGACTTTCGCTCCCCAGATACGCAGTATTTT.

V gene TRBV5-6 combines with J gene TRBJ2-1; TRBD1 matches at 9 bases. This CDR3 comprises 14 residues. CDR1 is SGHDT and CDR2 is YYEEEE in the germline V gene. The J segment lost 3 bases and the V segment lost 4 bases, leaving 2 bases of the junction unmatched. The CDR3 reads CASSRDRDYNEQFF. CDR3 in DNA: TGTGCCAGCAGCAGGGACAGGGACTACAATGAGCAGTTCTTC.

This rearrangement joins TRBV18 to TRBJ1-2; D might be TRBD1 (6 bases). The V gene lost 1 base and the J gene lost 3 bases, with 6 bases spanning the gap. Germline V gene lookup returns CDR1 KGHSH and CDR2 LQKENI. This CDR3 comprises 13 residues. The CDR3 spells CASSPRTDYGYTF. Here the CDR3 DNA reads TGTGCCAGCTCACCACGGACAGACTATGGCTACACCTTC.

The CDR3 here is CASSFESGTSGASTSYEQYF. The CDR3, as DNA: TGTGCCAGCAGTTTTGAATCGGGGACTAGCGGGGCCTCAACCTCCTACGAGCAGTACTTC. The chain employs TRBV6-2 or TRBV6-3 and TRBJ2-7, with TRBD2 matching over 13 bases. The J segment lost 0 bases and the V segment lost 4 bases, leaving 15 bases of the junction unmatched. The CDR3 extends over 20 amino acids. Germline lookup yields CDR1 MNHEY and CDR2 SVGEGT.

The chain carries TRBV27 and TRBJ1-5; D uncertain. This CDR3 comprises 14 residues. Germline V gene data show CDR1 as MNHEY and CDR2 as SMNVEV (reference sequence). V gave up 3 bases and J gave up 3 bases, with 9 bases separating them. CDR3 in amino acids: CASSFVGANQPQHF. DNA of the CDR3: TGTGCCAGCAGTTTCGTCGGAGCCAATCAGCCCCAGCATTTT.

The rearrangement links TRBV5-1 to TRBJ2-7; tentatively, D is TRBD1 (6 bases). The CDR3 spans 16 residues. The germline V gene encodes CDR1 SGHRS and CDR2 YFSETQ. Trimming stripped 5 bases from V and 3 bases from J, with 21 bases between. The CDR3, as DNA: TGCGCCAGCAGTTCCGGTTCACAGGGTGAGGTCTACGAGCAGTACTTC. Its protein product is CASSSGSQGEVYEQYF.

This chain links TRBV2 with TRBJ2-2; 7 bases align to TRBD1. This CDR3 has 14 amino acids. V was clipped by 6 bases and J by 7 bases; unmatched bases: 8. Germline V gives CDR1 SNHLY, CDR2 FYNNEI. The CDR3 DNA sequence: TGTGCCAGCAGATTTGAGGGGGCAGGCGGGGAGCTGTTTTTT. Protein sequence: CASRFEGAGGELFF.

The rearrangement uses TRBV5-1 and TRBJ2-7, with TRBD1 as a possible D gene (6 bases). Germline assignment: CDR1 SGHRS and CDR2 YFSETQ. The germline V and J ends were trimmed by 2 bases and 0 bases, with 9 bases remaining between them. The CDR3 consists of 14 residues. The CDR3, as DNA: TGCGCCAGCAGCTTAGGGGGAAGCTCCTACGAGCAGTACTTC. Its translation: CASSLGGSSYEQYF.

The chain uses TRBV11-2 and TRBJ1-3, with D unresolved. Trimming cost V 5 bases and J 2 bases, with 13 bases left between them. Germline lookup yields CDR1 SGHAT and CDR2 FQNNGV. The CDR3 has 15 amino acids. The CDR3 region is CASSQAGEPGNTIYF. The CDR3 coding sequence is TGTGCCAGCAGCCAAGCTGGGGAGCCTGGAAACACCATATATTTT.

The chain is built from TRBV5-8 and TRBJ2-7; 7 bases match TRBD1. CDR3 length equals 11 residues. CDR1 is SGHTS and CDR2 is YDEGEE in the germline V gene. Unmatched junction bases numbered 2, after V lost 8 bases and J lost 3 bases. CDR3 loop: CASGDSYEQYF. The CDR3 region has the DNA TGTGCCAGTGGGGACAGCTACGAGCAGTACTTC. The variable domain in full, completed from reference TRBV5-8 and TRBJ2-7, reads EAGVTQSPTHLIKTRGQQATLRCSPISGHTSVYWYQQALGLGLQFLLWYDEGEERNRGNFPPRFSGRQFPNYSSELNVNALELEDSALYLCASGDSYEQYFGPGTRLTVT.

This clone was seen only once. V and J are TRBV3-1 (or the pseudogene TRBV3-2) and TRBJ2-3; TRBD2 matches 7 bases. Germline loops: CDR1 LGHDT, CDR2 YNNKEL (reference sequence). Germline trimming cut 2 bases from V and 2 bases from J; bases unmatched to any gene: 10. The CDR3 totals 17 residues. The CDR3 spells CASSQPLDGGNTDTQYF. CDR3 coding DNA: TGTGCCAGCAGCCAACCCCTCGACGGGGGGAACACAGATACGCAGTATTTT.

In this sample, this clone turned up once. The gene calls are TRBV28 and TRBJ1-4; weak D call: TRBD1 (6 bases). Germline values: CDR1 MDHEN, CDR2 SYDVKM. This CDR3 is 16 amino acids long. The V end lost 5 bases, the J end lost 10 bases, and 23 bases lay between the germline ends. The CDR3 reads CASSETRDTGSGKLFF. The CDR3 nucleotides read TGTGCCAGCAGTGAAACCCGGGACACAGGTTCGGGAAAACTGTTTTTT.